This record covers a single TCR beta chain. This entry comes from a study of T cells after yellow fever vaccination. TCRdb reanalysed the 5' RACE reads using MiXCR and keeps one entry per CDR3 protein. The sample has under 400,000 distinct CDR3 sequences, more than 9% seen once; the top ten hold 18%. This CDR3 has 15 residues. V lost 6 bases to trimming and J lost 2 bases, with 15 bases between them. This sequence joins TRBV6-7 and TRBJ2-3; D is perhaps TRBD1 or TRBD2 (5 bases each). TRBV6-7 is noted as an ORF with a role that remains uncertain. The TCR originated in a man younger than 30 who received the YFV17D yellow fever vaccine. The source was PBMCs, collected on the day of the first yellow fever vaccination. The CDR3 bases are TGTGCCAGCAGGGACCCTGGGACCTACACAGATACGCAGTATTTT. This codes for CASRDPGTYTDTQYF.